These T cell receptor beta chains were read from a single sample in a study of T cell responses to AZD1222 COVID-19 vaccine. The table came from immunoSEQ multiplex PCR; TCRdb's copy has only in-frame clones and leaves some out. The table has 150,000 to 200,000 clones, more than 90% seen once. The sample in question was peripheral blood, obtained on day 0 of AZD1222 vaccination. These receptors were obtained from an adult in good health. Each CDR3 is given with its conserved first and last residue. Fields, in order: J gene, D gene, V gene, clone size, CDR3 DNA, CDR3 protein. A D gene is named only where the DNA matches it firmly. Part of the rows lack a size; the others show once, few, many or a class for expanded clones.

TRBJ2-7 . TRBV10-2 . TGCGCCAGCAGCAGGCAGGGGACGTCCAACGAGCAGTACTTC CASSRQGTSNEQYF
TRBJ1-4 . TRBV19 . TGTGCCAGTAGTTTAATCCCGGGATTTCCTCTGTTTTTT CASSLIPGFPLFF
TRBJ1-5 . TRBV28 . TGTGCCAGCAGTTCCGGGGGTTTGCCCCAGCATTTT CASSSGGLPQHF
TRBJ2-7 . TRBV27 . TGTGCCAGCAGTCTTAGGGACCCCTCCAGGGAGCAGTACTTC CASSLRDPSREQYF
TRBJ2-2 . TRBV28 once TGTGCCAGCAGTTACTACCAGGGGATCGGGGAGCTGTTTTTT CASSYYQGIGELFF
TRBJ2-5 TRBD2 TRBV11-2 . TGTGCCAGCAGCTTTGGGCTAGCGGGAGTTAAAGAGACCCAGTACTTC CASSFGLAGVKETQYF
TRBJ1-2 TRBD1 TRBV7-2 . TGTGCCAGCACTACTCCGGGACAGGGTGCTGGCTACACCTTC CASTTPGQGAGYTF
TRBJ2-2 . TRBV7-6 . TGTGCCAGCAGCTTACTATCCGGGGAGCTGTTTTTT CASSLLSGELFF
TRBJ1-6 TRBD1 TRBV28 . TGTGCCAGCAGCCTACCCGGGACAGGGGGTTCACCCCTCCACTTT CASSLPGTGGSPLHF
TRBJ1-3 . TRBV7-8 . TGTGCCAGCAGCTTAACGATCTGGCTGGCCAGGGAGGATGGAAACACCATATATTTT CASSLTIWLAREDGNTIYF
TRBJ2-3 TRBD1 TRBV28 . TGTGCCAGCAGCAGGACAGGGGGCAGGCCCACAGATACGCAGTATTTT CASSRTGGRPTDTQYF
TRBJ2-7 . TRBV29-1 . TGCAGCGTCCCGGGTCCTAGCTCCTACGAGCAGTACTTC CSVPGPSSYEQYF
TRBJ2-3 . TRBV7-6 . TGTGCCAGCAGCTTAGACGGCCCCCTAGATACGCAGTATTTT CASSLDGPLDTQYF
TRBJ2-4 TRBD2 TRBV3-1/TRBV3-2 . TGTGCCAGCAGCCTACTAGCGGGGGTAGTCAAAAACATTCAGTACTTC CASSLLAGVVKNIQYF
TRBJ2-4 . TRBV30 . TGTGCCTGGAGTAAAGGGTCAGCCAAAAACATTCAGTACTTC CAWSKGSAKNIQYF
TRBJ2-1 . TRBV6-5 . TGTGCCAGCAGTTACGGGGAGCGGTCGAGAGAGCAGTTCTTC CASSYGERSREQFF
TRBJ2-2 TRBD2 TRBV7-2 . TGTGCCAGCAGCCCTGGACTAGCGGGAGTGGTAGAAATCGGGGAGCTGTTTTTT CASSPGLAGVVEIGELFF
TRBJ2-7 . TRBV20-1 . TGCAGTGCTAGTCCCAAGGAGGGGGAGGGGTTCTACGAGCAGTACTTC CSASPKEGEGFYEQYF
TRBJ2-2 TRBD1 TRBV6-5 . TGTGCCAGCAGTTACTCCCAGGGGGCCGGCACCGGGGAGCTGTTTTTT CASSYSQGAGTGELFF
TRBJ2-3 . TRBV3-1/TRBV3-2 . TGTGCCAGCAGCCGATCCCGACAGGACACAGATACGCAGTATTTT CASSRSRQDTDTQYF
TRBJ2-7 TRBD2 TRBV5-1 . TGCGCCAGCAGCTTAGGGACTAGCATCTACGAGCAGTACTTC CASSLGTSIYEQYF
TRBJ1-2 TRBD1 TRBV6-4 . TGTGCCAGCAGTGATCGACAGGGAGGGGACTATGGCTACACCTTC CASSDRQGGDYGYTF
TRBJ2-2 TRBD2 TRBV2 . TGTGCCAGCAGTGAAAGACTAGCGGGGGCCTCGAACACCGGGGAGCTGTTTTTT CASSERLAGASNTGELFF
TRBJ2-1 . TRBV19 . TGTGCCAGTACCCTAGCGCGTGGGGGCAATGAGCAGTTCTTC CASTLARGGNEQFF
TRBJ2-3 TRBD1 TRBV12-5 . TGTGCTAGTGGACCTACAGGGGGCTCGGGAGATACGCAGTATTTT CASGPTGGSGDTQYF
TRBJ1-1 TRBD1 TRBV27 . TGTGCCAGCAGTTATACAGGGGGGAACACTGAAGCTTTCTTT CASSYTGGNTEAFF
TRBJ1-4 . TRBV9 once TGTGCCAGCAGCGCCCGAGCGGGGGTAACTAATGAAAAACTGTTTTTT CASSARAGVTNEKLFF
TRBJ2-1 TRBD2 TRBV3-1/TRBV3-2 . TGTGCCAGCACCCTGGGACTAGCGGCCTACAATGAGCAGTTCTTC CASTLGLAAYNEQFF
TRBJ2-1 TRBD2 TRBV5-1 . TGCGCCAGCAGCCCCATAGCGGGCGGCAATGAGCAGTTCTTC CASSPIAGGNEQFF
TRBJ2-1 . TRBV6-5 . TGTGCCAGCAGTTCTTCTCAAACAGGGTTCAATGAGCAGTTCTTC CASSSSQTGFNEQFF
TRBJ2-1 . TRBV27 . TGTGCCAGCAGTTTATCCAGGGGAAACAATGAGCAGTTCTTC CASSLSRGNNEQFF
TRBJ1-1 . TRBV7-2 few TGTGCCAGCAGCTTAGTACTCCAGGTTGAAGCTTTCTTT CASSLVLQVEAFF
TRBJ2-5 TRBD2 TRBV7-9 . TGTGCCAGCAGCATAGGACTAGCGGGAGTTGAGACCCAGTACTTC CASSIGLAGVETQYF
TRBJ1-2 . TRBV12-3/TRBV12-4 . TGTGCCAGCGGAATACAGGGTGGCGGCTACACCTTC CASGIQGGGYTF
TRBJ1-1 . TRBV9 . TGTGCCAGCAGCGTTGTCACAGGGTACCTCACTGAAGCTTTCTTT CASSVVTGYLTEAFF
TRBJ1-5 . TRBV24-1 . TGTGCCACCAGTGACAATACCCAGCCCCAGCATTTT CATSDNTQPQHF
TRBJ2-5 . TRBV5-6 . TGTGCCAGCAGCTTTTACCGGGAGAAAGAGACCCAGTACTTC CASSFYREKETQYF
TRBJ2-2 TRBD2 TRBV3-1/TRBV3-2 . TGTGCCAGCAGCCAAGCTCGGGGACTAGCGGGACCCGGGGGGACCGGGGAGCTGTTTTTT CASSQARGLAGPGGTGELFF
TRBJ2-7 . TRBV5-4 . TGTGCCAGCAGCTCCGGACTTCCCGGCGGGCTTTACGAGCAGTACTTC CASSSGLPGGLYEQYF
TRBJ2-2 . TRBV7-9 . TGTGCCAGCAGCTCCTACAGGTCGAACACCGGGGAGCTGTTTTTT CASSSYRSNTGELFF
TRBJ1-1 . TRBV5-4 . TGTGCCAGCAGCAGGACAGAGAACACTGAAGCTTTCTTT CASSRTENTEAFF
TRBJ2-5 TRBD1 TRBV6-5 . TGTGCCAGCAGTCGACAGGGGGAAGAGACCCAGTACTTC CASSRQGEETQYF
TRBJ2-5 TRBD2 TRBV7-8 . TGTGCCAGCAGCCCCCTTGAAGCGGGAGGGACCCAGTACTTC CASSPLEAGGTQYF
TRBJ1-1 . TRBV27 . TGTGCCAGCCAATCCAGGGATGCTGAAGCTTTCTTT CASQSRDAEAFF
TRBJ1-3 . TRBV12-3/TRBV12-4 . TGTGCCAGCAGCGATGTTTTAAACACCATATATTTT CASSDVLNTIYF
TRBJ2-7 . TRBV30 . TGTGCCTGGACTACGGGAAGCTCCTACGAGCAGTACTTC CAWTTGSSYEQYF